This T cell receptor beta chain originates from a study of cytomegalovirus exposure and HLA in healthy donors. In the study overall: Roughly 80 million unique TCRs from HLA-typed donors made up an early data release.

Notes on this clone: Its target is not known.

V shed 4 bases and J 0 bases; nucleotides not matched to a gene: 8. From germline, CDR1 is SGHTA and CDR2 FQGNSA. This CDR3 contains 17 residues. Findings and caveats of the study: The listing of 150 or so TCR beta chains classed them as cytomegalovirus-associated. Some V segments could not be told apart, so they were left out, TRBV6-2 and TRBV6-3 among them.

60 Vbeta and 13 Jbeta primers were used in PCR. TCRdb keeps only in-frame clones here, not all; method: immunoSEQ multiplex PCR. The sample lists some 190,000 clones, over 60% seen once, with around 1% in the top ten. The specimen was PBMCs. The V and J genes are TRBV7-2 and TRBJ2-3, with TRBD2 matching 9 bases. This receptor was identified in a woman between 35 and 50 years old in good health and CMV-seronegative. Written as DNA, the CDR3 is TGTGCCAGCAGCTCCGTAAGAGCGGGAGGAAGCACAGATACGCAGTATTTT. Its translation is CASSSVRAGGSTDTQYF.